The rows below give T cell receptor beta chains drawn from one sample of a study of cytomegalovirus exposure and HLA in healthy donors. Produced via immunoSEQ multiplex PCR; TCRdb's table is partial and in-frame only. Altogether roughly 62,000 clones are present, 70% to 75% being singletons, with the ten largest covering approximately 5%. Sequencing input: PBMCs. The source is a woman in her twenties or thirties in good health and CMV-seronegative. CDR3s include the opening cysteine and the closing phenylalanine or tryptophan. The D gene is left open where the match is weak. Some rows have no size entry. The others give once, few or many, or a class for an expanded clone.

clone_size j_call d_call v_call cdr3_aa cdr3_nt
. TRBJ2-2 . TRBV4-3 CASSQDSVGELFF TGCGCCAGCAGCCAAGATTCAGTCGGGGAGCTGTTTTTT
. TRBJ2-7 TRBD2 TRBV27 CASSYSLAGGGEQYF TGTGCCAGCAGTTATTCGCTAGCGGGAGGTGGCGAGCAGTACTTC
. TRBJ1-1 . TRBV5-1 CASSLGPGGAFF TGCGCCAGCAGCTTGGGCCCCGGGGGAGCTTTCTTT
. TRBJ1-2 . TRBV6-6 CASEGTRGYTF TGTGCCAGCGAAGGGACTCGGGGCTACACCTTC
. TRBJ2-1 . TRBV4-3 CASSPVRSSYNEQFF TGCGCCAGCAGCCCGGTGCGTAGCTCCTACAATGAGCAGTTCTTC
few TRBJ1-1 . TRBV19 CASSIRAGQSTEAFF TGTGCCAGTAGTATTAGGGCAGGGCAGAGCACTGAAGCTTTCTTT
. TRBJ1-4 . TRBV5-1 CASSSQSATNEKLFF TGCGCCAGCAGCTCACAGAGTGCAACTAATGAAAAACTGTTTTTT
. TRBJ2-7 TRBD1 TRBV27 CAAGTGEYEQYF TGTGCCGCAGGGACAGGGGAATACGAGCAGTACTTC
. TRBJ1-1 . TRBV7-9 CASSSDKFSLWNTEAFF TGTGCCAGCAGCAGTGACAAATTCTCTTTGTGGAACACTGAAGCTTTCTTT
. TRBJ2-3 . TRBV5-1 CASSLGLSSTDTQYF TGCGCCAGCAGCTTGGGACTGTCTAGCACAGATACGCAGTATTTT
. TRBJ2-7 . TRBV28 CASSFRARGNEQYF TGTGCTAGCAGTTTTAGGGCCAGGGGCAACGAGCAGTACTTC
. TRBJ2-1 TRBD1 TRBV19 CASSFPPGQVSSYNEQFF TGTGCCAGTAGTTTCCCGCCGGGACAGGTGAGCTCCTACAATGAGCAGTTCTTC
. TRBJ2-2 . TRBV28 CASSFLNTGELFF TGTGCCAGCAGTTTCTTAAACACCGGGGAGCTGTTTTTT
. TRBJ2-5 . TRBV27 CASSKREGKTQYF TGTGCCAGCAGTAAAAGAGAGGGAAAGACCCAGTACTTC
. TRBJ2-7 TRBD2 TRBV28 CASTQSGGGSYEQYF TGTGCCAGCACCCAATCTGGGGGGGGCTCCTACGAGCAGTACTTC
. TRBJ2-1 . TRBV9 CASSPTGDSYNEQFF TGTGCCAGCAGCCCCACGGGGGACTCCTACAATGAGCAGTTCTTC
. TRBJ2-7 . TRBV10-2 CASRYTLGDNYEQYF TGCGCCAGCAGGTACACCCTAGGGGACAACTACGAGCAGTACTTC
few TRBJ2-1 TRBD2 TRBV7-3 CASSSPGLAGGPYNEQFF TGTGCCAGCAGCTCTCCGGGACTAGCGGGAGGGCCTTACAATGAGCAGTTCTTC
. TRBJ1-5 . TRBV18 CASSPTDAGVGKQPQHF TGTGCCAGCTCACCAACGGATGCGGGGGTTGGGAAACAGCCCCAGCATTTT
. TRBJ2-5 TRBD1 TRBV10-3 CAISDLTGARGTQYF TGTGCCATCAGTGATTTGACAGGGGCGAGGGGGACCCAGTACTTC
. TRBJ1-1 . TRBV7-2 CASSLAVSNTEAFF TGTGCCAGCAGCTTAGCAGTTAGCAACACTGAAGCTTTCTTT
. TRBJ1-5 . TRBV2 CASSEGQINQPQHF TGTGCCAGCAGTGAAGGACAGATCAATCAGCCCCAGCATTTT